This T cell receptor beta chain appears in the sequencing data of a study of Ad26.COV2.S vaccination and SARS-CoV-2 variants. Germline CDR1 reads MNHEY; CDR2 reads SVGEGT. Trimming took 4 bases from V and 3 from J, leaving 14 bases between them. CDR3 length equals 15 residues. Profiling relied on immunoSEQ multiplex PCR, and the TCRdb table lists in-frame clones only, not all of them. The sample yields about 140,000 clones, 80% to 90% seen once. In its sample, this clone was seen once. The sequence derives from a human donor who had recovered from COVID-19. The chain is built from TRBV6-2 or TRBV6-3 and TRBJ2-3, with D unclear. The source was peripheral blood, collected after recovery from COVID-19. CDR3 sequence: CASSSSLRGTDTQYF. CDR3 in DNA: TGTGCCAGCAGTTCGAGTCTTCGTGGAACAGATACGCAGTATTTT.